This T cell receptor beta chain was sequenced for a study of post-analysis software for immune sequencing data. Study at large: Disease courses included relapsing-remitting, secondary progressive and progressive-relapsing multiple sclerosis. Study-level points and caveats: Strong co-clustering by F measure was evident for samples that had been prepared in the same batch. Normalized Chao1 diversity was significantly lower in multiple sclerosis patients than in controls. TRBV5-6, TRBV5-1 and TRBV20-1 were among about 5 TRBV segments more frequent in patients than controls.

J lost 2 bases, V lost 0 bases, and 6 bases had no gene match. The germline gives CDR1 LGHNA, CDR2 YSLEER. This CDR3 region has 16 residues. Carried by the TCR beta cDNA libraries were unique molecular identifiers. With roughly 1 to 11 million T cells as the source, some 510,000 cDNA molecules resulted. TCRdb reprocessed the PCR reads via MiXCR and lists one record per CDR3 protein. Here the sample spans about 770,000 distinct CDR3 sequences, roughly 46% being singletons. Concerning this clonotype: Its target is not known.

The source of this sequence is a girl aged 10-17 years with multiple sclerosis. Specimen: blood. This rearrangement joins TRBV4-3 to TRBJ2-7, with TRBD1 matching over 8 bases. The CDR3 region has the DNA TGCGCCAGCAGCCAAGACTCCGGGACAGGACCCTACGAGCAGTACTTC. It translates to CASSQDSGTGPYEQYF.